This is a list of T cell receptor beta chains from one sample in a study of blood T cell repertoires in COVID-19. Some clones are missing from TCRdb's copy, which holds only in-frame ones; the method was immunoSEQ multiplex PCR. Seen here are about 80,000 clones, roughly 77% observed once, and the top ten hold roughly 5.6%. Sequences were obtained from peripheral blood. The receptors originated from a man between 50 and 59 years old with active or convalescent COVID-19. Each CDR3 is given with its conserved first and last residue. Fields, in order: V gene, clone size, J gene, CDR3 protein. Size values are once, few and many counts, or a class for expanded clones, and some rows have none.

TRBV6-2/TRBV6-3	NA	TRBJ2-7	CASSFDRDTYEQYF
TRBV24-1	once	TRBJ2-1	CATSDPANGVGYEQFF
TRBV29-1	NA	TRBJ1-1	CSGTQNRAINTEAFF
TRBV30	NA	TRBJ2-1	CAWISRGQEQFF
TRBV7-9	NA	TRBJ1-1	CASSYSDSRRWNTEAFF
TRBV6-5	few	TRBJ2-1	CASSYRLYSYNEQFF
TRBV2	NA	TRBJ1-1	CASSDTQDRGGGEAFF
TRBV15	NA	TRBJ1-5	CATSTGGGGNQPQHF
TRBV7-2	NA	TRBJ2-7	CASSFIGSRGYEQYF
TRBV19	NA	TRBJ1-2	CASSIQGDGSYGYTF
TRBV30	once	TRBJ1-2	CAWSGRPGGYTF
TRBV9	NA	TRBJ2-2	CASSIRTGNTGELFF
TRBV7-2	NA	TRBJ2-5	CASSLQRAIQETQYF
TRBV10-2	NA	TRBJ2-5	CASGQGPPSQETQYF
TRBV5-1	NA	TRBJ2-2	CASSLAGKNTGELFF
TRBV5-1	once	TRBJ1-1	CASSIFQGAEAFF
TRBV3-1/TRBV3-2	NA	TRBJ1-2	CASSRRPGDDDYGYTF
TRBV25-1	NA	TRBJ1-4	CASSAPDSNEKLFF
TRBV19	NA	TRBJ1-2	CASSLRGTYGYTF
TRBV6-1	NA	TRBJ1-2	CASSEGRGAGGF
TRBV28	NA	TRBJ2-7	CASSTSGGTSYEQYF
TRBV6-5	NA	TRBJ1-1	CASSYPGRGGRTEAFF
TRBV27	NA	TRBJ2-7	CASTLRTPLAGRSYEQYF
TRBV30	once	TRBJ1-3	CAWADSGNTIYF
TRBV29-1	NA	TRBJ1-1	CSGGRDTEAFF
TRBV5-1	NA	TRBJ2-5	CASSLGTQETQYF
TRBV10-3	few	TRBJ1-6	CAIKGGSSYNSPLHF
TRBV30	NA	TRBJ1-4	CAWTANYATNEKLFF
TRBV3-1/TRBV3-2	once	TRBJ2-7	CASSPSGTGRREQYF
TRBV27	NA	TRBJ1-2	CASSSAQRTNYGYTF
TRBV3-1/TRBV3-2	NA	TRBJ2-3	CASSHPSGGRDGVEDTQYF
TRBV9	NA	TRBJ2-5	CASSVDGQETQYF
TRBV5-4	NA	TRBJ2-1	CASSLPLTGPNEQFF
TRBV3-1/TRBV3-2	NA	TRBJ1-2	CASSQDLVQGSGYTF
TRBV24-1	NA	TRBJ1-3	CATSDGLNTIYF
TRBV9	NA	TRBJ2-7	CASSAGGDTSYEQYF
TRBV7-6	NA	TRBJ2-3	CASSPWTSGGADTQYF
TRBV19	NA	TRBJ1-1	CASSILQGGHTEAFF
TRBV12-3/TRBV12-4	few	TRBJ1-1	CASSPPWNTEAFF
TRBV4-3	NA	TRBJ1-1	CASSQARTNTEAFF
TRBV9	NA	TRBJ2-1	CASSVDKVAGGREQFF
TRBV30	NA	TRBJ1-2	CAWALTGGGYTF
TRBV3-1/TRBV3-2	NA	TRBJ2-3	CASSQGRRGHTDTQYF
TRBV5-1	NA	TRBJ1-1	CASSLAERGNDLNTEAFF
TRBV7-6	NA	TRBJ1-6	CASSLGQNYNSPLHF
TRBV5-4	NA	TRBJ2-3	CASSLRLAGRDTQYF
TRBV5-8	NA	TRBJ1-5	CASSQRTGTSNQPQHF
TRBV24-1	NA	TRBJ2-1	CATEDISYEQFF
TRBV7-3	NA	TRBJ2-2	CASSSGQTDTGELFF
TRBV18	NA	TRBJ2-7	CASSTMAETEQYF
TRBV6-5	NA	TRBJ1-3	CASSYSTNFGNTIYF
TRBV24-1	NA	TRBJ2-2	CATSDGGGGTGELFF
TRBV28	NA	TRBJ1-5	CASSRDRGQPQHF
TRBV9	NA	TRBJ2-3	CASSVLAGPDTQYF
TRBV5-4	few	TRBJ2-7	CASSLEGTGSYEQYF
TRBV5-5	NA	TRBJ2-2	CASSLAAGLASGGELFF
TRBV6-5	many	TRBJ1-2	CASRRQGGLGYTF